This T cell receptor beta chain was captured in a study of control samples from healthy donors and cancer patients. Germline CDR1 is KGHDR and CDR2 is SFDVKD. This CDR3 has 12 residues. V was pared by 1 base and J by 3 bases, with 0 bases between. Sequencing was performed with immunoSEQ multiplex PCR; in TCRdb, only in-frame clones are kept and a portion is missing. The repertoire holds 130,000 to 150,000 clones, with just under 95% as singletons. This clonotype was sampled from a man aged 55 to 70 with colorectal cancer. Sample: PBMCs. The J gene is TRBJ1-5, the V gene TRBV24-1; D ambiguous. The CDR3 reads CATSDFNQPQHF. CDR3 sequence (DNA): TGTGCCACCAGTGATTTCAATCAGCCCCAGCATTTT.